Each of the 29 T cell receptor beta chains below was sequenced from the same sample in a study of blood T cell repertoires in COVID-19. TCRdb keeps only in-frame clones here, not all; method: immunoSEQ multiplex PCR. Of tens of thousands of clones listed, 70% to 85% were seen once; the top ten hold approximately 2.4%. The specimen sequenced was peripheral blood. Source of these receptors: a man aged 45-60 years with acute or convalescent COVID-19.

The CDR3 region is CAWSTVAYEQYF. The CDR3 region has the DNA TGTGCCTGGAGTACAGTTGCCTACGAGCAGTACTTC. The V call is TRBV30, the J call TRBJ2-7; D remains unclear. Germline V CDR1 and CDR2: GTSNPN, SVGIG (reference sequence). Trimming took off 2 bases at V and 2 bases at J, with 7 bases between the two ends. This CDR3 has 12 residues. Supplemented by reference TRBV30 and TRBJ2-7, the full variable domain reads SQTIHQWPATLVQPVGSPLSLECTVEGTSNPNLYWYRQAAGRGLQLLFYSVGIGQISSEVPQNLSASRPQDRQFILSSKKLLLSDSGFYLCAWSTVAYEQYFGPGTRLTVT.

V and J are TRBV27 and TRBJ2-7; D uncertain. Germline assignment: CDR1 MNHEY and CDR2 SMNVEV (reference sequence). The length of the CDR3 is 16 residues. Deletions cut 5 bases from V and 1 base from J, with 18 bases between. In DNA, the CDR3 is TGTGCCAGCAGTATCCGGCAGGTCGCCCCTTCCTACGAGCAGTACTTC. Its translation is CASSIRQVAPSYEQYF.

CDR3 nucleotide sequence: TGTGCCAGCAGCGTAGGGATTCGGGGAAGGGGGAGCTCTGGGGCCAACGTCCTGACTTTC. Residues: CASSVGIRGRGSSGANVLTF. The chain has TRBV9 and TRBJ2-6, with D possibly matching TRBD1 (6 bases). Germline V gene data show CDR1 as SGDLS and CDR2 as YYNGEE. V was trimmed by 0 bases and J by 0 bases, leaving 19 bases between them. The CDR3 is made up of 20 amino acids. The full variable domain, rest sourced from reference TRBV9 and TRBJ2-6, is DSGVTQTPKHLITATGQRVTLRCSPRSGDLSVYWYQQSLDQGLQFLIQYYNGEERAKGNILERFSAQQFPDLHSELNLSSLELGDSALYFCASSVGIRGRGSSGANVLTFGAGSRLTVL.

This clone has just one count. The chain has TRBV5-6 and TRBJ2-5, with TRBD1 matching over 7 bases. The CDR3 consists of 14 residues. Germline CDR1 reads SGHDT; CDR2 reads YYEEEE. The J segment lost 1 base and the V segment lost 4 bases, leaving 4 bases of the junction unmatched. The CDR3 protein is CASSLGTAQETQYF. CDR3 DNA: TGTGCCAGCAGCCTCGGGACAGCCCAAGAGACCCAGTACTTC.

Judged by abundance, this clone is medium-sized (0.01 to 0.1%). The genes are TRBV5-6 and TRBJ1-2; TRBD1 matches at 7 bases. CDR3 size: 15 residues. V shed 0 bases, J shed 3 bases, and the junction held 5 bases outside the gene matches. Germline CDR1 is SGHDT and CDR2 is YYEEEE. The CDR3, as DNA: TGTGCCAGCAGCTTGGAGACAGGGTATTACTATGGCTACACCTTC. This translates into CASSLETGYYYGYTF. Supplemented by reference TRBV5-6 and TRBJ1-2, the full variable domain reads DAGVTQSPTHLIKTRGQQVTLRCSPKSGHDTVSWYQQALGQGPQFIFQYYEEEERQRGNFPDRFSGHQFPNYSSELNVNALLLGDSALYLCASSLETGYYYGYTFGSGTRLTVV.

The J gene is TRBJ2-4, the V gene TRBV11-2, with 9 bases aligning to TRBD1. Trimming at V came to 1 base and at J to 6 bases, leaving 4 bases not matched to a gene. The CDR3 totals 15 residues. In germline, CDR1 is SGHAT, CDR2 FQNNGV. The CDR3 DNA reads TGTGCCAGCAGCTTAGTCAGGGGACAGGGAAACATTCAGTACTTC. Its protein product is CASSLVRGQGNIQYF.

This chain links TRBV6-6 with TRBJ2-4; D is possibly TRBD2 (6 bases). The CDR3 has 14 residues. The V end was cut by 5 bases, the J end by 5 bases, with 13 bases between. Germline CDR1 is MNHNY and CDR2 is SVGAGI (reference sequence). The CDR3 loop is CASSPGDFENIQYF. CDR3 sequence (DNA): TGTGCCAGCAGTCCTGGGGACTTCGAAAACATTCAGTACTTC.

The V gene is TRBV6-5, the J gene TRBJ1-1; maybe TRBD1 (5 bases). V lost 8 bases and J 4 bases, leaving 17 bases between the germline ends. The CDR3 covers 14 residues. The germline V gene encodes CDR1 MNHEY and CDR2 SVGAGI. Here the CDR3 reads CASRQSGSGTEAFF. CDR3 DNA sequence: TGTGCCAGCCGTCAATCAGGGTCGGGCACTGAAGCTTTCTTT.

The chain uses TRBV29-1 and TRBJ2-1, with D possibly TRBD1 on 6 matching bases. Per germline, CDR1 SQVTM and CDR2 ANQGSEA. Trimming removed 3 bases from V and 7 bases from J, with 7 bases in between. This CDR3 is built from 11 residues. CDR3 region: CSVDTGNEQFF. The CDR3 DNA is TGCAGCGTTGATACAGGGAATGAGCAGTTCTTC.

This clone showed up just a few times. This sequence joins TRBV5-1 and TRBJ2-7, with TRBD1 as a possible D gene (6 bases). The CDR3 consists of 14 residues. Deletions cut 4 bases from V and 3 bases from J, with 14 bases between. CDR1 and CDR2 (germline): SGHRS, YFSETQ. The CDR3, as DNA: TGCGCCAGCAGCCCGGGACACTCGAACTACGAGCAGTACTTC. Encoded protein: CASSPGHSNYEQYF.

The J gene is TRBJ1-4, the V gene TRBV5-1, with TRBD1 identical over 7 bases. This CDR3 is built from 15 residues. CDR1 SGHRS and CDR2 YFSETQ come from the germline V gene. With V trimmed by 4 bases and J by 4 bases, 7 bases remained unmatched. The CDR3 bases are TGCGCCAGCAGCATAGGGGACAGAAGTAATGAAAAACTGTTTTTT. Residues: CASSIGDRSNEKLFF.

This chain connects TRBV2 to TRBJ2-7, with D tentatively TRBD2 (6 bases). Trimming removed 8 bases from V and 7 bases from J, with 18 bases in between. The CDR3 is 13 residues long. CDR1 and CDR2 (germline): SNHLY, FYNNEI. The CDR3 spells CASGGTSSREQYF. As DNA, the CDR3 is TGTGCCAGCGGGGGGACCTCTTCGAGAGAGCAGTACTTC.

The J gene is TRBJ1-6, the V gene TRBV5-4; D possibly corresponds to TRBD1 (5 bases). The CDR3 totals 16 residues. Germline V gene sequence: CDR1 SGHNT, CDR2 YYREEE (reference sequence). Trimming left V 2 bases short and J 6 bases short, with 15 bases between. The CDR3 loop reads CASSFLEGRVNSPLHF. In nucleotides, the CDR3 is TGTGCCAGCAGCTTCCTGGAGGGGAGGGTTAATTCACCCCTCCACTTT.

Here the CDR3 reads CASSSRGLGNSPLHF. In DNA, the CDR3 is TGTGCCAGCAGTTCCAGGGGGCTCGGTAATTCACCCCTCCACTTT. This chain uses TRBV6-6 with TRBJ1-6; 8 bases are shared with TRBD1. The CDR3 loop spans 15 amino acids. The ends lost 4 bases at V and 6 bases at J; junction bases unmatched: 5. Per the germline V gene, CDR1 is MNHNY and CDR2 is SVGAGI (reference sequence).

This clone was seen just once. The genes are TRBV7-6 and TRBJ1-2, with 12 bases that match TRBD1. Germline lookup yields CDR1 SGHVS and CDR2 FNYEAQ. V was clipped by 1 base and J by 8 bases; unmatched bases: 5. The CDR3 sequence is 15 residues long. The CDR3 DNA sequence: TGTGCCAGCAGCTTAGAGGGGGACAGGGGGCGAGGCTACACCTTC. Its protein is CASSLEGDRGRGYTF.

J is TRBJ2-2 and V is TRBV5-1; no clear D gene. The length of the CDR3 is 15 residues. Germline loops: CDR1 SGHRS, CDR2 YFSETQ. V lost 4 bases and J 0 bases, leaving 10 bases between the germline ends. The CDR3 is CASSQTTSNTGELFF. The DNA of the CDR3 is TGCGCCAGCAGCCAGACAACTTCGAACACCGGGGAGCTGTTTTTT. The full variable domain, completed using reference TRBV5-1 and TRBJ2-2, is KAGVTQTPRYLIKTRGQQVTLSCSPISGHRSVSWYQQTPGQGLQFLFEYFSETQRNKGNFPGRFSGRQFSNSRSEMNVSTLELGDSALYLCASSQTTSNTGELFFGEGSRLTVL.

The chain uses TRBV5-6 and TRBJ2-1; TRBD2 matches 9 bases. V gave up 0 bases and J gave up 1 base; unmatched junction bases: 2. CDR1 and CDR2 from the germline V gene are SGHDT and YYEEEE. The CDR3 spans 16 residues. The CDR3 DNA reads TGTGCCAGCAGCTTGGGGGCGGGAGGGTCCTACAATGAGCAGTTCTTC. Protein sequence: CASSLGAGGSYNEQFF.

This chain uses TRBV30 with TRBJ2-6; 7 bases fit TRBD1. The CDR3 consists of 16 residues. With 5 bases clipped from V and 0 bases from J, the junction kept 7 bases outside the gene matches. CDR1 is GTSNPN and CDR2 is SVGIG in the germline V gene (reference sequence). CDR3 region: CAWSGDSLSGANVLTF. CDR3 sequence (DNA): TGTGCCTGGTCAGGGGACAGCCTCTCTGGGGCCAACGTCCTGACTTTC. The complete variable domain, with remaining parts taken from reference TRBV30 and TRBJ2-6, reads SQTIHQWPATLVQPVGSPLSLECTVEGTSNPNLYWYRQAAGRGLQLLFYSVGIGQISSEVPQNLSASRPQDRQFILSSKKLLLSDSGFYLCAWSGDSLSGANVLTFGAGSRLTVL.

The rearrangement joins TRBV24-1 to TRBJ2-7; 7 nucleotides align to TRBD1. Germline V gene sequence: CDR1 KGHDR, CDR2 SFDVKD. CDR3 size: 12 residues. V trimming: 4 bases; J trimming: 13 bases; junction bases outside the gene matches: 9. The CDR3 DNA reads TGTGCCACCAGTGACCGTACAGGGGAGCGCTACTTC. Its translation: CATSDRTGERYF.

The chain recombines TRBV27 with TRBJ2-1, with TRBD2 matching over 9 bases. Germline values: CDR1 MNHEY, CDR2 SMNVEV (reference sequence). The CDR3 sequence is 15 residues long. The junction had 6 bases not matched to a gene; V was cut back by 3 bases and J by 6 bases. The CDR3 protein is CASSFYAGGLNEQFF. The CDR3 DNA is TGTGCCAGCAGTTTTTACGCGGGAGGGCTCAATGAGCAGTTCTTC.

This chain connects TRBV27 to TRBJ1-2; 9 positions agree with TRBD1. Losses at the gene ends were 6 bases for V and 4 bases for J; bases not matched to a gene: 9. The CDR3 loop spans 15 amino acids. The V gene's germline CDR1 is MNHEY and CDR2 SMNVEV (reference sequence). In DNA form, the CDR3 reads TGTGCCAGCAGGACCACAGGGGGCGAGTTCTATGGCTACACCTTC. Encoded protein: CASRTTGGEFYGYTF.

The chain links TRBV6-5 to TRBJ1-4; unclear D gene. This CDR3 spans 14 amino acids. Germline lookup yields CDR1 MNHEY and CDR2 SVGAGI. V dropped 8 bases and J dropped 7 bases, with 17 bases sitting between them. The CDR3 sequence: CASGRGQEGEKLFF. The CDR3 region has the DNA TGTGCCAGCGGCAGAGGGCAGGAAGGTGAAAAACTGTTTTTT.

The chain's CDR3 is CASLPFHGSNTEAFF. For the CDR3, the DNA is TGTGCCAGCCTCCCGTTTCACGGGTCGAACACTGAAGCTTTCTTT. J is TRBJ1-1 and V is TRBV6-4, with D unresolved. This CDR3 contains 15 residues. Per the germline V gene, CDR1 is MRHNA and CDR2 is SNTAGT. Trimming removed 8 bases from V and 1 base from J, with 17 bases in between.

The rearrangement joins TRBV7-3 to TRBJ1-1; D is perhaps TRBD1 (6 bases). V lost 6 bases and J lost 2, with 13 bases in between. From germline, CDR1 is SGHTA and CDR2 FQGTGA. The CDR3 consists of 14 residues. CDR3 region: CASRPTGSNTEAFF. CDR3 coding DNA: TGTGCCAGCAGGCCAACAGGGTCAAACACTGAAGCTTTCTTT.

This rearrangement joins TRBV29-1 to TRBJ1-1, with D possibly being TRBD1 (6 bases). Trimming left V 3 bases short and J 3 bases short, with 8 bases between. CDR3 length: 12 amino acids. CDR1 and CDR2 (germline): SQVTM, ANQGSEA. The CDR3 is CSVERGYTEAFF. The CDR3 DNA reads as TGCAGCGTTGAGAGGGGGTACACTGAAGCTTTCTTT.

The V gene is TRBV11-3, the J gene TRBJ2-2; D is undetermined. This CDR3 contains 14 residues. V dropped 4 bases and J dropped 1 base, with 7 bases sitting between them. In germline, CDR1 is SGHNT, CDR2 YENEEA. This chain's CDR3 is CASSSQENTGELFF. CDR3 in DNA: TGTGCCAGCAGCTCCCAGGAGAACACCGGGGAGCTGTTTTTT.

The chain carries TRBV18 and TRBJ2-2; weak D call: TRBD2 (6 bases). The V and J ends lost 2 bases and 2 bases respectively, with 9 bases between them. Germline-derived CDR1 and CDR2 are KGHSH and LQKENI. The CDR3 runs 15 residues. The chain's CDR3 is CASSPGDSNTGELFF. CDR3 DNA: TGTGCCAGCTCACCAGGGGACTCAAACACCGGGGAGCTGTTTTTT. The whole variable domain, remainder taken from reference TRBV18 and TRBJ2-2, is NAGVMQNPRHLVRRRGQEARLRCSPMKGHSHVYWYRQLPEEGLKFMVYLQKENIIDESGMPKERFSAEFPKEGPSILRIQQVVRGDSAAYFCASSPGDSNTGELFFGEGSRLTVL.

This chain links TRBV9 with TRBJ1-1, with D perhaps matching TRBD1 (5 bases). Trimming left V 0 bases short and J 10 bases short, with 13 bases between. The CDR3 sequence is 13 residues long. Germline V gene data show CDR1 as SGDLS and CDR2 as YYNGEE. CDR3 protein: CASSVAAVGGAFF. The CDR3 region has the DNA TGTGCCAGCAGCGTAGCGGCCGTCGGGGGAGCTTTCTTT.

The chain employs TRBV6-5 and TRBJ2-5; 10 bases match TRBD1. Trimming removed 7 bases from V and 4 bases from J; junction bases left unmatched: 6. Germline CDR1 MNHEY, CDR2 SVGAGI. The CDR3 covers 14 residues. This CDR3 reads CASNPRDRGETQYF. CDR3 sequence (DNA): TGTGCCAGCAATCCTCGGGACAGGGGAGAGACCCAGTACTTC.